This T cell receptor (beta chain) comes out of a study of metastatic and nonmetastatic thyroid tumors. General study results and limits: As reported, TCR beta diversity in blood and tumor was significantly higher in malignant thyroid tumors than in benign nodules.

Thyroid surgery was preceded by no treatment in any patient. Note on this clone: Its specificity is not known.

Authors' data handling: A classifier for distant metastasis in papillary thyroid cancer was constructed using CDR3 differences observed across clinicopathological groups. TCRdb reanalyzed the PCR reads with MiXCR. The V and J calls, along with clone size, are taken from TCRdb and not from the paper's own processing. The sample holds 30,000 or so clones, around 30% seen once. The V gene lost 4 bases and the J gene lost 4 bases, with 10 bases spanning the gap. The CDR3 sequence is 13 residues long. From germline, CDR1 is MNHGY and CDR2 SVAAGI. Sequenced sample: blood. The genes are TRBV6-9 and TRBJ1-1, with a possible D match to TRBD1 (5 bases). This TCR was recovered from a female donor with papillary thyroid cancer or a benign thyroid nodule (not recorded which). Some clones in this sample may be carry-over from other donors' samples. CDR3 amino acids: CASSFRGSTEAFF. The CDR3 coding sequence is TGTGCCAGCAGTTTTCGGGGGTCCACTGAAGCTTTCTTT.